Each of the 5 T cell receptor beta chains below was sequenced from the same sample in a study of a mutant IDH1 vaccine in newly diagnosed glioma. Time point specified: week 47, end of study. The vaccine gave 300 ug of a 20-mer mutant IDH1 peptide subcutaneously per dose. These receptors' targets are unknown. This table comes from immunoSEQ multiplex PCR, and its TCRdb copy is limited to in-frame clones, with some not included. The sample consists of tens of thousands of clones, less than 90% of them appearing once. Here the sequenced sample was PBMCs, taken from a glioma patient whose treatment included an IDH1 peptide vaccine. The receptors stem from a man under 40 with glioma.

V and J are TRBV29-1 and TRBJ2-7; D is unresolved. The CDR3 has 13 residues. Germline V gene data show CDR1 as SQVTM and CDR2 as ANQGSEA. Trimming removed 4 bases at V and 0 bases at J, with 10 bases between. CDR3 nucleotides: TGCAGCGTTGTCTATCTCGACTCCTACGAGCAGTACTTC. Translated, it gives CSVVYLDSYEQYF.

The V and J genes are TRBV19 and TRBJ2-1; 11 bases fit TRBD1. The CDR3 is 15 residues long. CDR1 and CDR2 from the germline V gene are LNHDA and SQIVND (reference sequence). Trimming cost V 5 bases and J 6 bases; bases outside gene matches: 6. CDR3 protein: CASSPPGTGGNEQFF. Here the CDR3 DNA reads TGTGCCAGTAGTCCCCCCGGGACAGGGGGCAATGAGCAGTTCTTC.

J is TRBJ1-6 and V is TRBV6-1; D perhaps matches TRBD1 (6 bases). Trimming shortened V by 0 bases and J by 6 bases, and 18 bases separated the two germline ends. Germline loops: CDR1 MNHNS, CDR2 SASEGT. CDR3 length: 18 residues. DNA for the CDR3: TGTGCCAGCAGTGAAGCGCCTATTCCGGGGGCTGGTAATTCACCCCTCCACTTT. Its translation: CASSEAPIPGAGNSPLHF.

This CDR3 reads CASSPARGPLYQETQYF. Written as DNA, the CDR3 is TGCGCCAGCAGCCCGGCTCGGGGACCCTTGTACCAAGAGACCCAGTACTTC. The chain employs TRBV5-1 and TRBJ2-5; D may be TRBD1 or TRBD2 (5 bases each). Germline lookup yields CDR1 SGHRS and CDR2 YFSETQ. CDR3 length equals 17 residues. Trimming cost V 4 bases and J 0 bases, with 19 bases left between them.

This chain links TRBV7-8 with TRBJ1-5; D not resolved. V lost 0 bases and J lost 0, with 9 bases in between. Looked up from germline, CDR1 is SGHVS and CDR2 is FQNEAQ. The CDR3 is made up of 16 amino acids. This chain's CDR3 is CASSLARTDSNQPQHF. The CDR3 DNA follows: TGTGCCAGCAGCTTAGCGAGGACGGATAGCAATCAGCCCCAGCATTTT.